Reported below is one TCR beta chain. The target of this receptor is not known. Qualities for individual bases were not recorded, and no much larger clone is one base off. The cohort consisted of 670 or so healthy bone marrow donors. At the time of sampling, every cohort member was nominally healthy, though immune exposures that went unrecorded were likely present. The donor tested CMV seronegative, placing the donor among the approximately 360 seronegative members of the cohort. Each donor provided a peripheral blood sample, and peripheral blood mononuclear cells were used for TCR beta sequencing. Genomic DNA was extracted from the blood cell samples with the Qiagen DNeasy Blood Extraction Kit. This sample was taken from a study of cytomegalovirus exposure and HLA in healthy donors (dated by TCRdb to about 2017). About the investigation overall: An earlier analysis of some 600 of the donors reported about 300 Gb of sequence data and 95 million to 130 million unique TCR beta sequences obtained from about 179 million T cells. An early release covering about 600 HLA-typed donors comprised about 290 gigabases of sequencing data and around 80 million unique TCR sequences. Of the roughly 390 genotyped donors, 65% to 90% were placed in the genetic ancestry cluster associated with self-reported Caucasian donors. The study was designed to test whether signatures of past pathogen exposure could be identified by cataloging public T cell receptors. Using immunosequencing, the study profiled T cell repertoires from fewer than 850 subjects and related those repertoires to cytomegalovirus serostatus. Along with the approximately 600-subject first cohort, a separate validation cohort of over 90 different subjects was used. High-throughput TCR immunosequencing, statistical association of individual TCRs with disease status, and machine learning were combined to predict cytomegalovirus infection status. In a later analysis, previously published TCR beta repertoires from fewer than 750 donors were re-analyzed and high-resolution HLA genotyping was added so that TCR occurrence patterns could be studied. Rather than drawing on any new phenotypic data, the later analysis identified candidate immune exposures from TCR beta sequences and the way those sequences occurred across donors. In an earlier analysis of a few hundred of the donors, high-throughput TCR beta sequencing was used to judge whether each TCR beta V gene segment behaved as functional or pseudogenic. Alongside the repertoire data, information on donor age, sex, ethnicity and CMV serostatus was compiled. In a later genetic analysis, genome-wide SNP genotypes for about 65% of the roughly 670 donors were used, and that subset was treated as a discovery cohort. Every repertoire in the discovery cohort had been generated on one and the same sequencing platform. HLA typing included class I and class II loci at four-digit resolution. The number of donors typed differed by locus, with about 629-630 for A, B, C, DRB1 and DQB1, roughly 520 for DQA1, approximately 570 for DPA1, and some 440 for DPB1. About five DR-DQ haplotypes were treated as single units for association and clustering because of strong linkage in the cohort. Among a few hundred genotyped donors of the cohort, an average of roughly 240,000 unique TCR beta nucleotide sequences were sequenced per donor, approximately 20% of them non-productive. Study-level results and caveats: In a later analysis, TCR association rates were found to vary across HLA loci, with the most associated TCRs seen for DRB1 alleles and the fewest for HLA-C alleles. The cohort was sequenced for TCR beta chains only, and without alpha or paired-chain data the features that could be detected were limited. In a later analysis, most CMV-associated TCR beta chains were found to appear HLA-restricted, with HLA associations seemingly driven largely by CMV exposure. The sequencing pipeline was judged likely to have produced a cluster of highly shared sequence variants as a technical artifact. Linkage disequilibrium might explain the correlated functional status among segregating V segments, but an unknown experimental factor could not be excluded. A further reported finding was that TCR beta sequences accurately predicted the HLA-A and HLA-B alleles for most subjects in the first cohort. Strong co-occurrence of HLA alleles, especially DR and DQ, made assigning TCR associations to individual alleles difficult. In an earlier analysis of about 550 of the donors, most TCR beta V segments were observed in productive rearrangements about 90% or about 30% of the time, broadly matching IMGT annotations. An association between a missense DCLRE1C variant and V-gene and J-gene trimming of TCR beta chains was found in a later genetic analysis and replicated in an independent cohort. In both the original and validation cohorts, the classifier was reported to diagnose cytomegalovirus status with high specificity and sensitivity. Because counts were too low, around 17 rarely observed V segments, including chromosome 9 orphons, were left out of the earlier analysis of approximately 580 of the donors. Across donors, most TCR sequences were observed very rarely, whereas some public TCRs were present in many individuals. In the study, some 180 TCR beta chains were listed as associated with cytomegalovirus. The presence/absence analyses assumed that sequencing depth was roughly uniform across donors, and that assumption may not be true. Immune exposure information for the cohort was limited to CMV serostatus. According to a later genetic analysis, donors in an Asian-associated ancestry cluster had fewer N-insertions in productive TCRs than the approximately 710-donor mean. The authors suggested that the approach could potentially be generalized to other disease states and immunological phenotypes. In a later analysis, about 17,000 TCR beta sequences were associated with specific HLA alleles at a false discovery rate of 0.05. In vitro tests confirmed that a few of the cytomegalovirus-associated TCR beta chains recognize cytomegalovirus antigens. The 87-base-pair reads could not distinguish some IMGT-functional V segments, including TRBV6-2 and TRBV6-3, so those segments were excluded. A later analysis reported that several top co-occurrence clusters appeared linked to parvovirus B19, influenza, CMV and Epstein-Barr virus. In a later analysis, HLA-associated TCR beta chains were found to be more clonally expanded and to have lower generation probabilities than equally common non-associated chains. Because HLA typing was unavailable for some donors at each locus, only the typed subset was used in association tests.

The library relied on the immunoSEQ multiplex PCR assay. For the multiplex PCR, a mixture combining 60 forward primers for TCR Vbeta segments and 13 reverse primers for TCR Jbeta segments was used. A multiplex PCR assay on genomic DNA amplified the CDR3 region of rearranged TCR beta genes. On the Illumina HiSeq System, the amplified TCR beta libraries were sequenced as 87-base-pair reads. The original pipeline was this. Across the roughly 700 repertoires, a later analysis counted 80 million or so unique TCR beta chains, about 10 million of which were shared by at least two donors. Raw reads were error-corrected and collapsed into unique sequences with a nearest-neighbor algorithm that merged closely related sequences to remove PCR and sequencing errors. Alignment of CDR3 sequences to IMGT reference sequences was used to assign V, D and J gene segments. For a sequence to be retained, a match of at least six nucleotides was required to both a V gene segment and a J gene segment. A rearrangement counted as productive if the CDR3 had no stop codons and remained in frame with V and J, and every other rearrangement counted as non-productive. Following IMGT convention, CDR3 was defined as the stretch from the second conserved V-encoded cysteine up to the conserved J-encoded phenylalanine. Sequences without an unambiguous match to a single V gene segment were excluded from the earlier analysis of almost 600 of the donors. An earlier analysis of about 600 of the donors called V segments functional above 56.7% productive rearrangements and segregating when the between-donor standard deviation exceeded 5%. To diagnose cytomegalovirus status from the catalog of TCR beta chain sequences, a statistical classification framework was built. V and J gene assignment, in a later analysis, came from comparing TCR nucleotide sequences with IMGT/GENE-DB human TR gene sequences. The TCRdist pipeline was used in a later analysis to assign CDR3 sequences and most-parsimonious VDJ recombination scenarios. In a later analysis, every TCR beta chain was defined by the combination of its CDR3 amino acid sequence and its V-gene family, and reads without a unique V-gene family were dropped. As a way to deal with suspected cross-contamination and a sequencing artifact, a later analysis dropped 450 to 600 nucleotide sequences that were highly shared and had low generation probability. In a later analysis, a clonal expansion index for each public chain was calculated from normalized within-repertoire ranks of inferred template counts. A later analysis computed generation probabilities with a VDJ recombination model fitted to out-of-frame rearrangements, and checked the results against IGoR. In a later analysis, hypergeometric tests were used to score TCR-TCR, TCR-HLA and TCR-CMV co-occurrence, with a repertoire-size bias correction applied to TCR pairs. A later analysis estimated false discovery rates by permuting HLA or CMV assignments 20 times. A later analysis grouped co-occurring TCRs with DBSCAN, adding TCRdist sequence similarity when clustering within HLA-allele-positive subsets. Co-occurrence clustering excluded repertoires with fewer than 30,000 or more than 120,000 public chains, plus five with anomalous nucleotide sharing. TCRdb limited this immuneACCESS table to in-frame rearrangements with V and J called. A share of clones is missing; checked studies link under half to unresolved V genes, and the rest is unexplained. The V and J calls and the clone size are those of that table, but D and trimming were determined from the DNA. In all, the sample holds more than 90,000 clones, and over 70% of those were seen once. More than 9% of the sample is held by the ten biggest clonotypes.

The germline V end is reduced by 4 bases and the J end by 2 bases; junction bases left unmatched: 4. From the germline V gene, CDR1 is SGHRS and CDR2 is YFSETQ. The CDR3 covers 14 residues, taking in both the cysteine and the phenylalanine. Solely the CDR3 DNA is kept, with 42 bases framed from the first base. The sequence was collected from a man aged 45 to 65 in good health and CMV-seronegative. The receptor chain draws on TRBV5-1 and TRBJ1-1; TRBD1 agrees with 8 junctional bases. Material: PBMCs. The CDR3 reads as follows: CASSLRGLNTEAFF. The nucleotide sequence is given as TGCGCCAGCAGCCTCAGGGGGCTAAACACTGAAGCTTTCTTT.